The 18 T cell receptor beta chains below were found in one sample sequenced in a study of T cell repertoires in cytomegalovirus infection (dated 2019 in TCRdb). Instrument used: Illumina HiSeq 1500. TCRdb trimmed public reads at Q25 via fastp, called clones via MiXCR and kept in-frame beta chains. Under each unique CDR3 protein, matching rows form one entry showing the most common genes and DNA. Counted in this sample were 350,000 to 500,000 distinct CDR3 sequences; approximately 32% of them appeared once. The ten largest account for roughly 15% of the sample. Sequences were obtained from PBMCs. These receptors came from a human donor in good health (CMV status not recorded). Some clones in this sample may be carry-over from other donors' samples.

This clonotype appeared once. The chain combines TRBV15 with TRBJ1-5, with D maybe TRBD1 (5 bases). From germline, CDR1 is LNHNV and CDR2 YYDKDF (reference sequence). Trimming cost V 0 bases and J 4 bases, with 10 bases left between them. This CDR3 region has 15 residues. The CDR3 region has the DNA TGTGCCACCAGCAGAGATGGGGACTTAAATCAGCCCCAGCATTTT. Translating gives CATSRDGDLNQPQHF.

This clonotype was seen repeatedly, ten times or more. V usage is TRBV7-2 and J usage is TRBJ2-1; D unresolved. CDR3 length equals 13 residues. Between the trimmed V and J ends, which lost 2 bases and 6 bases, there was a span of 8 bases. CDR1 and CDR2 from the germline V gene are SGHTA and FQGNSA. CDR3 in DNA: TGTGCCAGCAGCTTAACCTCGGTCAATGAGCAGTTCTTC. It translates to CASSLTSVNEQFF.

This clonotype was observed a handful of times. This chain links TRBV7-6 with TRBJ1-5; D is perhaps TRBD1 (6 bases). This CDR3 contains 18 residues. The V gene's germline CDR1 is SGHVS and CDR2 FNYEAQ. Trimming removed 1 base at V and 1 base at J, with 17 bases between. CDR3 bases: TGTGCCAGCAGCTTAGATGGGGGGGGGCAAGGGAGCAATCAGCCCCAGCATTTT. Translation gives CASSLDGGGQGSNQPQHF.

This sequence joins TRBV12-3 or TRBV12-4 and TRBJ2-7, with 8 bases aligning to TRBD2. There are 16 residues in the CDR3. The trim removed 3 bases at V and 3 bases at J, leaving 10 bases unmatched. The CDR3 nucleotides are TGTGCCAGCAGTTTTGGGACGGGGGGGCTTTTCTACGAGCAGTACTTC. Translated: CASSFGTGGLFYEQYF.

This clonotype was observed many times. V is TRBV7-2 and J is TRBJ2-5; a possible D gene is TRBD1 (6 bases). This CDR3 spans 14 amino acids. CDR1 and CDR2 (germline): SGHTA, FQGNSA. Trimming took 5 bases from V and 4 from J, leaving 14 bases between them. The CDR3 DNA follows: TGTGCCAGCAGCCCTCTGACAGGCCGAGAGACCCAGTACTTC. It translates to CASSPLTGRETQYF. The variable domain in full, with the rest retrieved from reference TRBV7-2 and TRBJ2-5, is GAGVSQSPSNKVTEKGKDVELRCDPISGHTALYWYRQSLGQGLEFLIYFQGNSAPDKSGLPSDRFSAERTGGSVSTLTIQRTQQEDSAVYLCASSPLTGRETQYFGPGTRLLVL.

This clonotype was detected only a few times. V is TRBV19 and J is TRBJ2-5, with D perhaps TRBD1 (5 bases). Germline-derived CDR1 and CDR2 are LNHDA and SQIVND (reference sequence). The CDR3 is 12 residues long. With 8 bases removed from V and 3 bases from J, the gap between germline ends came to 10 bases. The CDR3 nucleotides are TGTGCCAGTTTAGACAGAAAAGAGACCCAGTACTTC. Its protein product is CASLDRKETQYF.

This clonotype showed up many times. The chain carries TRBV7-2 and TRBJ2-7; D not resolved. This CDR3 comprises 14 residues. Germline CDR1 SGHTA, CDR2 FQGNSA. The V end was cut by 6 bases, the J end by 0 bases, with 12 bases between. CDR3 protein: CASSPDRRSYEQYF. CDR3 bases: TGTGCCAGCAGTCCGGACCGGCGCTCCTACGAGCAGTACTTC.

This clonotype was seen more than once but under ten times. The chain joins TRBV7-6 to TRBJ1-2, with D possibly matching TRBD1 (6 bases). V shed 4 bases and J shed 4 bases, with 19 bases lying between them. The germline CDR1 and CDR2 sequences are SGHVS and FNYEAQ. The CDR3 is 16 residues long. The CDR3 DNA is TGTGCCAGCAGCTCAGGGTCCGGGGGCAACTTCTATGGCTACACCTTC. Its protein is CASSSGSGGNFYGYTF.

The chain is built from TRBV20-1 and TRBJ2-7; the D gene is possibly TRBD1 (6 bases). The CDR3 runs 14 residues. The germline gives CDR1 DFQATT, CDR2 SNEGSKA (reference sequence). V was pared by 0 bases and J by 3 bases, with 12 bases between. This CDR3 is CSARDRNRDYEQYF. CDR3 DNA sequence: TGCAGTGCTAGAGACCGAAACAGGGACTACGAGCAGTACTTC.

In the case of this clonotype: This may arise from a read error, as a much more abundant clone is one base away. The gene calls are TRBV6-1 and TRBJ2-1; TRBD2 might be the D (7 bases). Trimming took off 10 bases at V and 3 bases at J, with 16 bases between the two ends. The CDR3 is 14 amino acids. CDR1 MNHNS and CDR2 SASEGT come from the germline V gene. The CDR3 region has the DNA TGTGCCATTCAAGGGGGGGAAGACTACAATGAGCAGTTCTTC. This codes for CAIQGGEDYNEQFF.

As for this clonotype: Relative to the germline gene, one junction end is altered; a read error may explain this. The CDR3 reads CASSPQSGGSYEKYF. CDR3 nucleotide sequence: TGTGCCAGCAGCCCTCAGTCGGGAGGTTCCTACGAGAAGTACTTC. The gene calls are TRBV7-6 and TRBJ2-7; 7 bases fit TRBD2. CDR1 SGHVS and CDR2 FNYEAQ come from the germline V gene. The CDR3 runs to 15 residues. The full variable domain, in which reference TRBV7-6 and TRBJ2-7 provide the parts outside the CDR3, is GAGVSQSPRYKVTKRGQDVALRCDPISGHVSLYWYRQALGQGPEFLTYFNYEAQQDKSGLPNDRFSAERPEGSISTLTIQRTEQRDSAMYRCASSPQSGGSYEKYFGPGTRLTVT.

The chain combines TRBV27 with TRBJ2-7; 9 bases are shared with TRBD1. The ends lost 6 bases at V and 6 bases at J; junction bases unmatched: 6. CDR1 is MNHEY, CDR2 SMNVEV, per germline (reference sequence). This CDR3 contains 13 residues. CDR3 protein: CASSQDRGVEQYF. The DNA for the CDR3 is TGTGCCAGCAGCCAGGACAGGGGAGTCGAGCAGTACTTC.

The chain combines TRBV7-2 with TRBJ2-1; TRBD2 is a possible D gene (7 bases). V was shortened by 3 bases and J by 0 bases, with 12 bases between the two germline ends. The CDR3 is made up of 16 amino acids. Germline CDR1 is SGHTA and CDR2 is FQGNSA. CDR3 sequence (DNA): TGTGCCAGCAGCTTTGCGGGGGCGAGCTCCTACAATGAGCAGTTCTTC. It translates to CASSFAGASSYNEQFF. The complete variable domain, with remaining parts taken from reference TRBV7-2 and TRBJ2-1, reads GAGVSQSPSNKVTEKGKDVELRCDPISGHTALYWYRQSLGQGLEFLIYFQGNSAPDKSGLPSDRFSAERTGGSVSTLTIQRTQQEDSAVYLCASSFAGASSYNEQFFGPGTRLTVL.

A note on this clonotype: A much larger clone sits a single nucleotide away, making a read error possible. This chain uses TRBV7-2 with TRBJ1-1; D remains ambiguous. Germline loops: CDR1 SGHTA, CDR2 FQGNSA. This CDR3 is built from 15 residues. Trimming shortened V by 5 bases and J by 1 base, and 14 bases separated the two germline ends. CDR3 nucleotide sequence: TGTGCCAGCAGCCCGGCCCGACGGAGGAACACTGAAGCTTTCTTT. This translates into CASSPARRRNTEAFF.

The chain carries TRBV5-5 and TRBJ1-5; 8 bases are a match to TRBD1. V lost 0 bases, J lost 5 bases, and 10 bases stayed unmatched. The germline CDR1 and CDR2 sequences are SGHKS and YYEKEE (reference sequence). This CDR3 has 17 residues. The CDR3 DNA reads as TGTGCCAGCAGCTTGGGGCTTTGGACAGGGCCTTATCAGCCCCAGCATTTT. It codes for CASSLGLWTGPYQPQHF.

The V and J genes are TRBV4-2 and TRBJ2-7; 7 nucleotides match TRBD1. Trimming cost V 4 bases and J 4 bases; bases outside gene matches: 13. CDR1 LGHNA and CDR2 YNFKEQ come from the germline V gene. The CDR3 runs 16 residues. The CDR3 DNA follows: TGTGCCAGCAGCCCCGGTGCAACAGGGGCCTTTTACGAGCAGTACTTC. Translating it yields CASSPGATGAFYEQYF.

This clonotype appeared a single time. The chain carries TRBV4-1 and TRBJ2-3; D gene uncertain. In germline, CDR1 is MGHRA, CDR2 YSYEKL. CDR3 length: 16 residues. The V end lost 0 bases, the J end lost 6 bases, and 16 bases lay between the germline ends. This CDR3 is CASSQDLTAGMDTQYF. DNA of the CDR3: TGCGCCAGCAGCCAAGATCTTACGGCCGGAATGGATACGCAGTATTTT.

The CDR3 is CASSYSAGNTGELFF. As DNA, the CDR3 is TGTGCCAGCAGTTACTCGGCAGGGAACACCGGGGAGCTGTTTTTT. The rearrangement joins TRBV6-8 to TRBJ2-2; D is uncertain. This CDR3 is 15 amino acids long. Trimming removed 0 bases from V and 1 base from J, with 6 bases in between. CDR1 and CDR2 from the germline V gene are MNHGY and SAAAGT.